This entry describes one T cell receptor beta chain. Participant-given clinical history determined each cohort assignment. Recovered participants had two consecutive negative NP/OP PCR tests, healthcare professional clearance, or symptom resolution. This specimen belongs to a study of blood T cell repertoires in COVID-19. Profiling relied on immunoSEQ multiplex PCR, and the TCRdb table lists in-frame clones only, not all of them. Here the sample spans fewer than 200,000 clones, 80% to 90% being singletons. The TCR was taken from a man aged 50 to 59 who had recovered from COVID-19. Material: PBMCs or T cells enriched from blood (not recorded which).

CDR3 region: CASRRDGGNTEAFF. DNA of the CDR3: TGTGCCAGCAGAAGGGACGGGGGAAACACTGAAGCTTTCTTT. The rearrangement links TRBV6-5 to TRBJ1-1; D may be TRBD1 (5 bases). This CDR3 is 14 amino acids long. V lost 6 bases, J lost 2 bases, and 13 bases lay in between. Germline values: CDR1 MNHEY, CDR2 SVGAGI.